The T cell receptor (beta chain) under discussion was sequenced for a study of cytomegalovirus exposure and HLA in healthy donors. Study-level background: Findings of an earlier analysis included around 100 million unique TCR beta sequences from some 190 million T cells. As released early, the data held roughly 85 million unique TCRs from HLA-typed donors.

Researchers ran the PCR with 60 Vbeta and 13 Jbeta primers. Sequencing used immunoSEQ multiplex PCR; TCRdb keeps in-frame clones, though not all of them. Of under 110,000 clones in the sample, about 80% are singletons; the top ten hold roughly 4.1%. The CDR3 is made up of 15 amino acids. The V and J ends lost 0 bases and 8 bases respectively, with 14 bases between them. CDR1 and CDR2 from the germline V gene are SGHNT and YYREEE (reference sequence). Specimen: PBMCs. The J gene is TRBJ1-4, the V gene TRBV5-4; tentative D call: TRBD1 (6 bases). The sequence came from a man aged 40-49 years in good health and CMV-seronegative. The CDR3 protein is CASSLEGGAREKLFF. Written as DNA, the CDR3 is TGTGCCAGCAGCTTGGAAGGGGGGGCGAGGGAAAAACTGTTTTTT.